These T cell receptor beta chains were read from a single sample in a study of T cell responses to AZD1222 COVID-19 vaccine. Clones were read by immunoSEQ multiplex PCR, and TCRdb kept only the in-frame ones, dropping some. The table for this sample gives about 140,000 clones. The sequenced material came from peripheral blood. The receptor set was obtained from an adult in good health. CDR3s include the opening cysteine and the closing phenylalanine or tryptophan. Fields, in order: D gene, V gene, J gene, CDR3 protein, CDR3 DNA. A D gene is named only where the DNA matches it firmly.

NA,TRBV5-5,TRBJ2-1,CASSIIGTMGREQFF,TGTGCCAGCTCTATTATCGGGACCATGGGGCGGGAGCAGTTCTTC
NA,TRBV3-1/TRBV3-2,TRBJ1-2,CASSRSGVDGYTF,TGTGCCAGCAGCCGTTCAGGTGTAGATGGCTACACCTTC
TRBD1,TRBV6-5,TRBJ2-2,CASRRDRGQIGELFF,TGTGCCAGCAGGAGAGACAGGGGCCAGATCGGGGAGCTGTTTTTT
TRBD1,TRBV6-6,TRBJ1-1,CASSPRQGLGPQKNTEAFF,TGTGCCAGCAGTCCGAGACAGGGCCTAGGGCCCCAAAAGAACACTGAAGCTTTCTTT
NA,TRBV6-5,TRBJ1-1,CASSWVRGGTEAFF,TGTGCCAGCAGTTGGGTTCGGGGGGGCACTGAAGCTTTCTTT
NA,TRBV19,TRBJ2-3,CASSIAEGGISSTDTQYF,TGTGCCAGTAGTATAGCGGAGGGGGGGATATCTAGCACAGATACGCAGTATTTT
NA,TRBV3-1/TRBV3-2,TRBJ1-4,CASSPHPGVVNEKLFF,TGTGCCAGCAGCCCCCACCCGGGGGTAGTTAATGAAAAACTGTTTTTT
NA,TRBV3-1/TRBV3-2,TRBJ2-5,CASSPPEGTQETQYF,TGTGCCAGCAGCCCCCCCGAGGGGACCCAAGAGACCCAGTACTTC
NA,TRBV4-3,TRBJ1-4,CASSHRGFEKLFF,TGCGCCAGCAGCCACAGAGGGTTTGAAAAACTGTTTTTT
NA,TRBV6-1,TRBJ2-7,CASSERFRADEQYF,TGTGCCAGCAGTGAGAGGTTCCGGGCCGACGAGCAGTACTTC
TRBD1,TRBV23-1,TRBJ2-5,CASSQKRDREWETQYF,TGCGCCAGCAGTCAGAAGAGGGACAGGGAGTGGGAGACCCAGTACTTC
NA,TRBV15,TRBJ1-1,CATSRDYSTEAFF,TGTGCCACCAGCAGGGATTACAGCACTGAAGCTTTCTTT
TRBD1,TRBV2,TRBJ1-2,CASSGQGFFYGYTF,TGTGCCAGCAGTGGACAGGGATTCTTCTATGGCTACACCTTC
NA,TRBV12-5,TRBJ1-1,CASGLVPDSSEAFF,TGTGCTAGTGGTTTGGTACCGGACAGCTCTGAAGCTTTCTTT
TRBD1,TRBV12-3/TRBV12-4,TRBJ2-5,CASRKGGAETQYF,TGTGCCAGCAGAAAAGGGGGCGCGGAGACCCAGTACTTC
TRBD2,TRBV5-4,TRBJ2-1,CASSLVKRGYNEQFF,TGTGCCAGCAGCTTGGTCAAGCGGGGGTACAATGAGCAGTTCTTC
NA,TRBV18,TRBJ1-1,CASRAATTGNTEAFF,TGTGCCAGCCGAGCTGCTACGACGGGGAACACTGAAGCTTTCTTT
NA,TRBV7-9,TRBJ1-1,CASSLTGTTEAFF,TGTGCCAGCAGCTTAACAGGTACCACTGAAGCTTTCTTT
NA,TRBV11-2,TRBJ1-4,CASSKGKGNEKLFF,TGTGCCAGCAGCAAGGGGAAAGGGAATGAAAAACTGTTTTTT
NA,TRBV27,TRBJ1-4,CASSPLTGGVNEKLFF,TGTGCCAGCAGTCCCCTTACGGGGGGAGTGAATGAAAAACTGTTTTTT
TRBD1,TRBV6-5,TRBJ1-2,CASSYSTRGLGGYTF,TGTGCCAGCAGTTACTCGACCAGGGGGCTGGGTGGCTACACCTTC
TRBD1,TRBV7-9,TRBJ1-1,CASSFWTGQTTEAFF,TGTGCCAGCAGCTTCTGGACAGGTCAGACCACTGAAGCTTTCTTT
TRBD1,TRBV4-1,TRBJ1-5,CASSRGTGSDQPQHF,TGCGCCAGCAGCCGAGGGACAGGGTCGGATCAGCCCCAGCATTTT